This note documents a single TCR beta chain sequence. Its antigen is not identified. The germline V gene encodes CDR1 SGHTA and CDR2 FQGNSA. The CDR3 has 12 amino acids. V shed 9 bases and J shed 5 bases, with 13 bases lying between them. Patients sequenced had flow cytometry evidence of CD8+CD57+ cell expansion. Each patient carried a diagnosis of severe acquired aplastic anemia. The sample comes from a study of CD8+CD57+ T cells in acquired aplastic anemia. Across the whole study: The sorted CD4+ and CD8+ cells yielded an average around 3 ug of DNA. Study-wide findings and caveats: Found in both controls and patients were some 31 CD8+ CDR3 sequences.

The template for TCR beta VDJ and CDR3 sequence profiling was genomic DNA. TCRdb reprocessed the reads with MiXCR, giving one entry per CDR3 protein. The table records approximately 190,000 distinct CDR3 sequences, around 45% of them present only once. The V gene is TRBV7-2, the J gene TRBJ2-5; D not certain. The sequencing input was sorted CD4+, CD8+, or CD8+CD57+ T cells (not recorded which) from PBMCs. This receptor was taken from a human donor with aplastic anemia. CDR3: CASHMVSETQYF. The CDR3 DNA follows: TGTGCCAGTCATATGGTTTCGGAGACCCAGTACTTC.